This T cell receptor beta chain was sequenced in a study of T cells in localized non-small cell lung cancer. Assay: immunoSEQ multiplex PCR; the TCRdb copy retains only in-frame clones and omits some. This sample has around 36,000 clones; approximately 81% occur once, and the top ten carry about 7%. This CDR3 has 14 amino acids. CDR1 and CDR2 from the germline V gene are MNHEY and SMNVEV (reference sequence). The V and J ends lost 6 bases and 4 bases, in that order; junction bases with no gene match: 8. The specimen comprised peripheral blood mononuclear cells, sampled before any cancer treatment. The sequence derives from a male donor at least 60 years old with stage II lung adenocarcinoma. V gene TRBV27 combines with J gene TRBJ2-7; TRBD2 matches at 8 bases. The CDR3 nucleotides are TGTGCCAGCAGGCCGACAGCGGGGGATTACGAGCAGTACTTC. Amino acids: CASRPTAGDYEQYF.